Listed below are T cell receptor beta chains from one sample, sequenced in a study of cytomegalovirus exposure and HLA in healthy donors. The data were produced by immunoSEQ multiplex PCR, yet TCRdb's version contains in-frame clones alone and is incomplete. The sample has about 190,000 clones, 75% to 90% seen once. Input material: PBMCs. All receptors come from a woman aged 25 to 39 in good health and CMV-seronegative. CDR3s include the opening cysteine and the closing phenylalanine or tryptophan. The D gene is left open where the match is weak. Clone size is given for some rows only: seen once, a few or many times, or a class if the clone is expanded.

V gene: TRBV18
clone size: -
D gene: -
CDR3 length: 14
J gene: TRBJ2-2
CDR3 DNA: TGTGCCAGCTCACCACCTAGGGGCACCGGGGAGCTGTTTTTT
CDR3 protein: CASSPPRGTGELFF

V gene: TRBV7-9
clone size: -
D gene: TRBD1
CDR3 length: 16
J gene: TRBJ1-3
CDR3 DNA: TGTGCCAGCAGCTCGTTCGACAGGGAAGCCGGAAACACCATATATTTT
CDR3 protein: CASSSFDREAGNTIYF

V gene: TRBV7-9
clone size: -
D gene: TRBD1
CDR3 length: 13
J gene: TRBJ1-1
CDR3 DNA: TGTGCCAGCAGCCTAGGGGAACAGGGGGCGGCTTTCTTT
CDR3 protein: CASSLGEQGAAFF

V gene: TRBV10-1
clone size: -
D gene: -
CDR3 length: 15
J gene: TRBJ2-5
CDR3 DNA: TGCGCCAGCAGTGATCGGGGAGAAACCCAAGAGACCCAGTACTTC
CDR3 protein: CASSDRGETQETQYF

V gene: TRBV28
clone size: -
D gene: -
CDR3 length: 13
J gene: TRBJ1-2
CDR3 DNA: TGTGCCAGCACAACCACGGGGGACTATGGCTACACCTTC
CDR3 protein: CASTTTGDYGYTF

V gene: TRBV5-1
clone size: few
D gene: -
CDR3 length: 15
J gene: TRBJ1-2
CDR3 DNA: TGCGCCAGCACCGTATCAACAGGGAAAGGCTATGGCTACACCTTC
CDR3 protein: CASTVSTGKGYGYTF

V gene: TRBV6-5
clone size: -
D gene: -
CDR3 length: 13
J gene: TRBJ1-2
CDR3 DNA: TGTGCTGCTTGGAGGGATCCTAACTATGGCTACACCTTC
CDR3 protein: CAAWRDPNYGYTF

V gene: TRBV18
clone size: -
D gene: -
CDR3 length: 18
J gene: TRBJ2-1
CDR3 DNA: TGTGCCAGCTCACCAAAAGGTGATCCGGGGCTAGCGAGGAATGAGCAGTTCTTC
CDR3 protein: CASSPKGDPGLARNEQFF

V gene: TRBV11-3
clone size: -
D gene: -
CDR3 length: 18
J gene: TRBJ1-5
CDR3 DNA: TGTGCCAGCAGCTTACCACTAAGGGCAGGGTGGTTTAATCAGCCCCAGCATTTT
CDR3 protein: CASSLPLRAGWFNQPQHF

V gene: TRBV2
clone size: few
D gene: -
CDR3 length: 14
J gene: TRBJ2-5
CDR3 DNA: TGTGCCAGCAGTGCGTCGACAGCCCAAGAGACCCAGTACTTC
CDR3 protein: CASSASTAQETQYF

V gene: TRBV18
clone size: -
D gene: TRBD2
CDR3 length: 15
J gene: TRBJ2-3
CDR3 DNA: TGTGCCAGCTCACCACTTAGCGGGAGAACAGATACGCAGTATTTT
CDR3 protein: CASSPLSGRTDTQYF

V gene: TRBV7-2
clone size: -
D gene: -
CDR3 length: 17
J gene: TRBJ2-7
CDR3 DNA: TGTGCCAGCAGCTTAGCCAGGGTGGGGCGAGGCTCCTACGAGCAGTACTTC
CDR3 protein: CASSLARVGRGSYEQYF

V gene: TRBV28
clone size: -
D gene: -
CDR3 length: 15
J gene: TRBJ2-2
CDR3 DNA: TGTGCCACCCACCCAGCGGCCCCCAACACCGGGGAGCTGTTTTTT
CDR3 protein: CATHPAAPNTGELFF

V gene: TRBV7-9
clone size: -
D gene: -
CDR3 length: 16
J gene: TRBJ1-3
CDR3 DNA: TGTGCCAGCAGCCGCAGGGCTACGGGGGCTGGAAACACCATATATTTT
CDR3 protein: CASSRRATGAGNTIYF

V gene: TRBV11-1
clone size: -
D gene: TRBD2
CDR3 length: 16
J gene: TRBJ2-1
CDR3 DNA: TGTGCCAGCAGCTTAGTGGGGGGGTTGACCTACAATGAGCAGTTCTTC
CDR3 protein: CASSLVGGLTYNEQFF

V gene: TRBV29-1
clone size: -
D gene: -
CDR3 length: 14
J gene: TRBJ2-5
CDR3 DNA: TGCAGCGTTGTCATACCGGAGAACCAAGAGACCCAGTACTTC
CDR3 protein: CSVVIPENQETQYF

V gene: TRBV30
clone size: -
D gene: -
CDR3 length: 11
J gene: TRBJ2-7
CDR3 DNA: TGTGCCTGGTCCAGGGGCTACGAGCAGTACTTC
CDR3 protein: CAWSRGYEQYF

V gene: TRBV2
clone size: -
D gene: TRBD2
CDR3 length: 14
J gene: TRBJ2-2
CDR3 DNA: TGTGCCAGCAGTTCACTAGCGGGAACCGGGGAGCTGTTTTTT
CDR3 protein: CASSSLAGTGELFF

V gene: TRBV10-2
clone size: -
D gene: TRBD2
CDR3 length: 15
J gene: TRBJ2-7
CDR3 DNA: TGCGCCAGCAGTGAGTCGAGCGGGGTGGACTACGAGCAGTACTTC
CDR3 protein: CASSESSGVDYEQYF

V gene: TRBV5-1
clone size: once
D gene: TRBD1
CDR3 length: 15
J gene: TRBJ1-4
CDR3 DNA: TGCGCCAGCAGCTTGGCCGGACAGGGAGATGAAAAACTGTTTTTT
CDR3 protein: CASSLAGQGDEKLFF

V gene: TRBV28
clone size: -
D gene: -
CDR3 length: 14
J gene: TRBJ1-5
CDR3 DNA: TGTGCCAGCAAAGGAGCGGGGGACAATCAGCCCCAGCATTTT
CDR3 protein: CASKGAGDNQPQHF

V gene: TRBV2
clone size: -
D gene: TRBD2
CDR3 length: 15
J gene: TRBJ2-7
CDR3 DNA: TGTGCCAGCAGTGAGGGGCGCGGGAGAACCTACGAGCAGTACTTC
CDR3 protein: CASSEGRGRTYEQYF

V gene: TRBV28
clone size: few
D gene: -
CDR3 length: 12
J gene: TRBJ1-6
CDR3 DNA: TGTGCCAGCAGTTTGCAGCCCAGGCCCCTCCACTTT
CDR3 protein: CASSLQPRPLHF

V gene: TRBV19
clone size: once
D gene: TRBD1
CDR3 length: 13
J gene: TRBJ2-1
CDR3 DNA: TGTGCCAGTAGTATGGGACAGGGGAATGAGCAGTTCTTC
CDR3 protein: CASSMGQGNEQFF

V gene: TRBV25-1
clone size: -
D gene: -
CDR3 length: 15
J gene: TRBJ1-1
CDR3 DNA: TGTGCCAGCAGGGGTGACAGCTTCATGAACACTGAAGCTTTCTTT
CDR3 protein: CASRGDSFMNTEAFF